The 14 T cell receptor beta chains presented below share a single source sample, sequenced in a study of blood T cell repertoires in COVID-19. TCRdb keeps only in-frame clones here, not all; method: immunoSEQ multiplex PCR. This sample has about 50,000 clones, with over 75% found just once. Sequencing was performed on peripheral blood. Source of these receptors: a man in his sixties or seventies with active COVID-19.

The V and J genes are TRBV4-1 and TRBJ2-4; weak D call: TRBD2 (5 bases). The V end was cut by 0 bases, the J end by 0 bases, with 9 bases between. The CDR3 consists of 16 residues. The germline gives CDR1 MGHRA, CDR2 YSYEKL. CDR3 in amino acids: CASSQELALAKNIQYF. In nucleotides, the CDR3 is TGCGCCAGCAGCCAAGAGCTAGCCCTAGCCAAAAACATTCAGTACTTC.

The chain links TRBV30 to TRBJ2-3, with 9 bases that match TRBD1. Germline-derived CDR1 and CDR2 are GTSNPN and SVGIG (reference sequence). The CDR3 spans 15 residues. With V trimmed by 4 bases and J by 4 bases, 9 bases remained unmatched. The CDR3 DNA sequence: TGTGCCTGGACCAGGGGGACAGGGCGCCCAGATACGCAGTATTTT. This sequence encodes CAWTRGTGRPDTQYF.

This clone was recorded only once. V usage is TRBV5-4 and J usage is TRBJ2-7, with D unresolved. This CDR3 has 12 residues. Germline CDR1 reads SGHNT; CDR2 reads YYREEE (reference sequence). V was pared by 1 base and J by 6 bases, with 8 bases between. CDR3 DNA sequence: TGTGCCAGCAGCTTGTCCGCCGGCGAGCAGTACTTC. This gives the protein CASSLSAGEQYF.

The sample holds one count of this clone. One end of the junction does not line up with germline, which may come from a read error. The chain combines TRBV6-5 with TRBJ1-1; weak D call: TRBD1 (6 bases). Germline CDR1 is MNHEY and CDR2 is SVGAGI. This CDR3 is 13 amino acids long. The CDR3 protein is CASTTGMNAEAFF. The CDR3 DNA reads TGTGCCAGCACCACAGGGATGAACGCTGAAGCTTTCTTT.

The gene calls are TRBV12-3 or TRBV12-4 and TRBJ1-5; unclear D gene. With 1 base removed from V and 8 bases from J, the gap between germline ends came to 6 bases. The CDR3 is 12 amino acids. DNA for the CDR3: TGTGCCAGCAGTTTAGTGTCCGAGCCCCAGCATTTT. Its translation is CASSLVSEPQHF.

The chain couples TRBV5-1 to TRBJ2-7, with TRBD1 matching over 10 bases. The CDR3 length is 14 residues. With V trimmed by 6 bases and J by 2 bases, 5 bases remained unmatched. The germline gives CDR1 SGHRS, CDR2 YFSETQ. CDR3: CASNRGQGAYEQYF. The CDR3 DNA follows: TGCGCCAGCAATCGAGGACAGGGGGCCTACGAGCAGTACTTC.

The chain couples TRBV9 to TRBJ2-7; possible D gene TRBD2, 5 bases. Deletions cut 3 bases from V and 3 bases from J, with 16 bases between. Germline CDR1 reads SGDLS; CDR2 reads YYNGEE. The CDR3 covers 15 residues. CDR3 residues: CASSASPSSDYEQYF. The CDR3 DNA reads TGTGCCAGCAGCGCTAGCCCTTCCTCCGACTACGAGCAGTACTTC.

This chain links TRBV3-1 (or the pseudogene TRBV3-2) with TRBJ2-1; 8 bases fit TRBD2. This CDR3 has 16 residues. In germline, CDR1 is LGHDT, CDR2 YNNKEL (reference sequence). The J segment lost 2 bases and the V segment lost 1 base, leaving 4 bases of the junction unmatched. CDR3 nucleotide sequence: TGTGCCAGCAGCCAAGGGTTGCGGGGGGCCTACAATGAGCAGTTCTTC. Translating gives CASSQGLRGAYNEQFF.

The rearrangement uses TRBV6-5 and TRBJ2-2, with 8 bases lining up with TRBD1. The V gene end was trimmed by 2 bases and the J gene end by 7 bases; junction bases not matched to a gene: 6. The CDR3 consists of 15 residues. The germline CDR1 and CDR2 sequences are MNHEY and SVGAGI. This CDR3 reads CASSYQGTGNGELFF. CDR3 nucleotides: TGTGCCAGCAGTTACCAAGGGACAGGCAACGGGGAGCTGTTTTTT.

The chain employs TRBV18 and TRBJ2-7; D might be TRBD1 (5 bases). Trimming cost V 2 bases and J 5 bases, with 13 bases left between them. Per the germline V gene, CDR1 is KGHSH and CDR2 is LQKENI. The CDR3 loop spans 14 amino acids. In DNA form, the CDR3 reads TGTGCCAGCTCACCAAGGCCAGGGCTAGACGAGCAGTACTTC. This codes for CASSPRPGLDEQYF.

V and J are TRBV5-1 and TRBJ1-2; no definite D call. Germline V CDR1 and CDR2: SGHRS, YFSETQ. This CDR3 has 15 residues. The V end lost 3 bases, the J end lost 1 base, and 13 bases lay between the germline ends. DNA for the CDR3: TGCGCCAGCAGCTCCCCCTCGACGGGTAACTATGGCTACACCTTC. Translated, it gives CASSSPSTGNYGYTF.

The chain is built from TRBV7-2 and TRBJ2-7; D is possibly TRBD1 (6 bases). CDR3 length: 13 amino acids. CDR1 SGHTA and CDR2 FQGNSA come from the germline V gene. Between the trimmed V and J ends, which lost 4 bases and 0 bases, there was a span of 7 bases. The CDR3 DNA sequence: TGTGCCAGCAGCTCGACAGGCTCCTACGAGCAGTACTTC. Protein: CASSSTGSYEQYF. Drawing the rest from reference TRBV7-2 and TRBJ2-7, the complete variable domain is GAGVSQSPSNKVTEKGKDVELRCDPISGHTALYWYRQSLGQGLEFLIYFQGNSAPDKSGLPSDRFSAERTGGSVSTLTIQRTQQEDSAVYLCASSSTGSYEQYFGPGTRLTVT.

The chain carries TRBV29-1 and TRBJ2-5; a possible D gene is TRBD2 (5 bases). CDR1 is SQVTM, CDR2 ANQGSEA, per germline. V lost 6 bases and J lost 5, with 13 bases in between. The CDR3 contains 12 residues. CDR3 bases: TGCAGCGTCGAGGCCAGGAGGGAGACCCAGTACTTC. Translation gives CSVEARRETQYF.

In DNA, the CDR3 is TGCGCCAGCAGCCAAGCGGGGGGCCAGGAATATGGCTACACCTTC. Its translation: CASSQAGGQEYGYTF. The chain joins TRBV4-3 to TRBJ1-2, with a tentative D call TRBD1 (6 bases). V lost 1 base and J 5 bases, leaving 14 bases between the germline ends. CDR3 length: 15 amino acids. From germline, CDR1 is LGHNA and CDR2 YSLEER.